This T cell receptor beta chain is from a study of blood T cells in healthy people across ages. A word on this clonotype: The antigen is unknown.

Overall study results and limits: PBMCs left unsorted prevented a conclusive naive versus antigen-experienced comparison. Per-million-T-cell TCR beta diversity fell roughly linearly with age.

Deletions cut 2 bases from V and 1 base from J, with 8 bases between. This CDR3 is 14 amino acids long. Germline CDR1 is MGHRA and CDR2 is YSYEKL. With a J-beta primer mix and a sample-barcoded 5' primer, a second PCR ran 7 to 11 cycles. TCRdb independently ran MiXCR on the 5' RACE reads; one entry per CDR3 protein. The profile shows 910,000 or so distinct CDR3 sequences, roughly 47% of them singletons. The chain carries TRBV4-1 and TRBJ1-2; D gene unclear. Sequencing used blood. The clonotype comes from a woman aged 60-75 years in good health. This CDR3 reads CASSQTTDNYGYTF. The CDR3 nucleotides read TGCGCCAGCAGCCAAACGACGGATAACTATGGCTACACCTTC.